These 21 T cell receptor beta chains were all obtained from the same sample, sequenced in a study of early stage breast cancer tumors. Method: immunoSEQ multiplex PCR; TCRdb's copy keeps in-frame clones and lacks some. Among more than 15,000 clones listed, around four fifths were seen once. Source material: blood. These receptor sequences come from a person aged 65-85 years with breast cancer.

This clone was seen once. The CDR3 loop is CASTRDRAYEQYF. Here the CDR3 DNA reads TGTGCCAGCACCCGGGACAGAGCCTACGAGCAGTACTTC. The V gene is TRBV7-8, the J gene TRBJ2-7; 7 positions agree with TRBD1. CDR3 length: 13 residues. Germline assignment: CDR1 SGHVS and CDR2 FQNEAQ. Trimming at V came to 7 bases and at J to 2 bases, leaving 5 bases not matched to a gene. The full variable domain, rest sourced from reference TRBV7-8 and TRBJ2-7, is GAGVSQSPRYKVAKRGQDVALRCDPISGHVSLFWYQQALGQGPEFLTYFQNEAQLDKSGLPSDRFFAERPEGSVSTLKIQRTQQEDSAVYLCASTRDRAYEQYFGPGTRLTVT.

This clone showed up just a few times. The rearrangement links TRBV28 to TRBJ2-7; 9 nucleotides match TRBD2. The CDR3 loop spans 16 amino acids. J lost 2 bases, V lost 4 bases, and 9 bases had no gene match. Per the germline V gene, CDR1 is MDHEN and CDR2 is SYDVKM. The CDR3 DNA sequence: TGTGCCAGCAGTTCAACCCAGCGGGGGGTCCCCTACGAGCAGTACTTC. It specifies CASSSTQRGVPYEQYF.

The V call is TRBV29-1, the J call TRBJ1-5; D unresolved. The V gene lost 6 bases and the J gene lost 0 bases, with 12 bases spanning the gap. This CDR3 region has 14 residues. CDR1 and CDR2 from the germline V gene are SQVTM and ANQGSEA. CDR3 sequence: CSVRVRDSNQPQHF. CDR3 sequence (DNA): TGCAGCGTGAGGGTTCGGGATAGCAATCAGCCCCAGCATTTT.

This chain joins TRBV19 and TRBJ2-2; 8 bases are a match to TRBD2. CDR1 is LNHDA and CDR2 is SQIVND in the germline V gene (reference sequence). There are 17 residues in the CDR3. J was trimmed by 6 bases and V by 7 bases; bases with no gene match: 16. This chain's CDR3 is CASTFSSGLFKAGELFF. As DNA, the CDR3 is TGTGCCAGTACTTTCTCTAGCGGGCTCTTTAAGGCCGGGGAGCTGTTTTTT.

The rearrangement links TRBV19 to TRBJ1-1, with D possibly being TRBD1 (5 bases). This CDR3 contains 14 residues. V gave up 5 bases and J gave up 0 bases, with 10 bases separating them. Germline V gives CDR1 LNHDA, CDR2 SQIVND (reference sequence). CDR3 loop: CASSFRGMNTEAFF. CDR3 nucleotide sequence: TGTGCCAGTAGTTTTAGGGGAATGAACACTGAAGCTTTCTTT.

This rearrangement joins TRBV2 to TRBJ1-6; 8 bases are shared with TRBD1. The trim removed 2 bases at V and 6 bases at J, leaving 6 bases unmatched. This CDR3 has 16 amino acids. The germline CDR1 and CDR2 sequences are SNHLY and FYNNEI. CDR3 nucleotide sequence: TGTGCCAGCAGTGAAATTCAGGGGGCGATTAATTCACCCCTCCACTTT. Its protein product is CASSEIQGAINSPLHF.

The chain employs TRBV9 and TRBJ1-1; TRBD1 matches 10 bases. In germline, CDR1 is SGDLS, CDR2 YYNGEE. The V gene end was trimmed by 4 bases and the J gene end by 4 bases; junction bases not matched to a gene: 7. The CDR3 consists of 15 residues. The CDR3 region is CASSSEDRGSTEAFF. The CDR3, as DNA: TGTGCCAGCAGCTCCGAGGACAGGGGGTCCACTGAAGCTTTCTTT.

A few counts support this clone. The J gene is TRBJ2-1, the V gene TRBV5-4, with TRBD2 matching over 10 bases. V lost 3 bases and J lost 6; bases outside the gene matches: 3. The CDR3 extends over 14 amino acids. Germline V gives CDR1 SGHNT, CDR2 YYREEE (reference sequence). CDR3: CASSSQRGGNEQFF. In nucleotides, the CDR3 is TGTGCCAGCAGCTCCCAGCGGGGGGGCAATGAGCAGTTCTTC.

The rearrangement joins TRBV4-1 to TRBJ1-2; 7 bases align to TRBD1. Germline V gives CDR1 MGHRA, CDR2 YSYEKL. J was trimmed by 3 bases and V by 3 bases; bases with no gene match: 10. The CDR3 runs 16 residues. CDR3 sequence (DNA): TGCGCCAGCAGCCAGGTAAACCCCGGGACAGACTATGGCTACACCTTC. Translated: CASSQVNPGTDYGYTF.

The table lists this clone with a few counts. This chain connects TRBV11-3 to TRBJ2-7; a possible D gene is TRBD2 (5 bases). This CDR3 has 13 residues. CDR1 is SGHNT and CDR2 is YENEEA in the germline V gene. Trimming pared 5 bases from V and 9 bases from J, leaving 17 bases between. The CDR3 sequence: CASSRDPRAAQYF. CDR3 sequence (DNA): TGTGCCAGCAGCCGCGATCCGCGAGCGGCGCAGTACTTC.

This clone appeared once. The chain is built from TRBV19 and TRBJ2-1, with 10 bases aligning to TRBD1. This CDR3 is built from 15 residues. Germline V CDR1 and CDR2: LNHDA, SQIVND (reference sequence). V gave up 3 bases and J gave up 7 bases; unmatched junction bases: 6. CDR3 protein: CASSIRDRGVNEQFF. The DNA of the CDR3 is TGTGCCAGTAGTATTAGGGACAGGGGAGTTAATGAGCAGTTCTTC.

This chain joins TRBV5-1 and TRBJ2-7, with 8 bases matching TRBD1. The trim removed 5 bases at V and 5 bases at J, leaving 12 bases unmatched. The CDR3 loop spans 15 amino acids. Germline loops: CDR1 SGHRS, CDR2 YFSETQ. The chain's CDR3 is CASRGTVGQGNEQYF. DNA for the CDR3: TGCGCCAGCAGAGGAACAGTCGGACAGGGCAACGAGCAGTACTTC.

CDR3 DNA sequence: TGTGCCAGCAGTTTCGGGGGGAATGGCGAGCAGTACTTC. It translates to CASSFGGNGEQYF. J is TRBJ2-7 and V is TRBV6-5, with 7 nucleotides matching TRBD2. CDR3 length: 13 residues. Germline-derived CDR1 and CDR2 are MNHEY and SVGAGI. V was clipped by 4 bases and J by 6 bases; unmatched bases: 6.

The rearrangement uses TRBV7-9 and TRBJ2-7, with 7 positions matching TRBD2. The germline V gene encodes CDR1 SEHNR and CDR2 FQNEAQ (reference sequence). Unmatched junction bases numbered 11, after V lost 6 bases and J lost 0 bases. The CDR3 is 16 amino acids. CDR3 DNA sequence: TGTGCCAGCAGTTCTAGGGAGGGTGAGAGCTCCTACGAGCAGTACTTC. This translates into CASSSREGESSYEQYF.

The chain's CDR3 is CASSNTGGYNQPQHF. CDR3 nucleotides: TGTGCCAGCAGCAATACAGGGGGCTACAATCAGCCCCAGCATTTT. This chain connects TRBV6-6 to TRBJ1-5; 9 nucleotides align to TRBD1. The CDR3 totals 15 residues. V trimming: 6 bases; J trimming: 3 bases; junction bases outside the gene matches: 6. Germline lookup yields CDR1 MNHNY and CDR2 SVGAGI (reference sequence).

The chain is built from TRBV4-1 and TRBJ2-2, with D unclear. The V end lost 0 bases, the J end lost 6 bases, and 11 bases lay between the germline ends. Germline CDR1 reads MGHRA; CDR2 reads YSYEKL. The CDR3 is made up of 15 amino acids. The CDR3 DNA follows: TGCGCCAGCAGCCAAGATCGACAAACCGCCGGGGAGCTGTTTTTT. Translating gives CASSQDRQTAGELFF.

The chain is built from TRBV28 and TRBJ1-4; TRBD1 might be the D (6 bases). CDR1 is MDHEN, CDR2 SYDVKM, per germline. V was trimmed by 3 bases and J by 7 bases, leaving 12 bases between them. This CDR3 spans 14 amino acids. This CDR3 is CASSFSGAGEKLFF. Here the CDR3 DNA reads TGTGCCAGCAGTTTCTCAGGGGCGGGTGAAAAACTGTTTTTT.

Here the CDR3 DNA reads TGTGCCAGCAGCGTAGCTTCCAGGGGGGCGAACTATGGCTACACCTTC. Translation: CASSVASRGANYGYTF. The chain combines TRBV9 with TRBJ1-2; 7 bases agree with TRBD1. The V segment lost 0 bases and the J segment 2 bases; nucleotides outside the gene matches: 7. The CDR3 totals 16 residues. The germline V gene has CDR1 SGDLS and CDR2 YYNGEE.

The V gene is TRBV30, the J gene TRBJ1-2; weak D call: TRBD1 (5 bases). This CDR3 spans 15 amino acids. The V gene's germline CDR1 is GTSNPN and CDR2 SVGIG (reference sequence). V was cut by 2 bases and J by 5 bases, with 18 bases left in between. The CDR3 loop is CAWSRSVSGGYGYTF. The DNA for the CDR3 is TGTGCCTGGAGTAGGTCCGTCTCCGGGGGATATGGCTACACCTTC.

The CDR3 DNA reads TGTGCCAGCAGTTTTCTACCGTTGGCAACTAATGAAAAACTGTTTTTT. Protein product: CASSFLPLATNEKLFF. The genes are TRBV27 and TRBJ1-4; D not resolved. Trimming cost V 3 bases and J 0 bases, with 11 bases left between them. This CDR3 has 16 residues. Germline CDR1 reads MNHEY; CDR2 reads SMNVEV (reference sequence).

The CDR3 loop is CASSLAAGGSSYNSPLHF. DNA of the CDR3: TGTGCCAGCAGCTTAGCTGCAGGTGGAAGCTCCTATAATTCACCCCTCCACTTT. J is TRBJ1-6 and V is TRBV7-2; no definite D call. Germline assignment: CDR1 SGHTA and CDR2 FQGNSA. V was trimmed by 0 bases and J by 0 bases, leaving 12 bases between them. The CDR3 has 18 amino acids.